The T cell receptor beta chain under discussion was sequenced for a study of shared clonotypes between healthy human individuals. Assay: immunoSEQ multiplex PCR; the TCRdb copy retains only in-frame clones and omits some. The table lists some 2,000,000 clones, about 95% of them singletons. Germline CDR1 LNHDA, CDR2 SQIVND (reference sequence). V lost 6 bases and J lost 2; bases outside the gene matches: 5. The CDR3 runs 16 residues. CD45RO-negative, CCR7-selected cells formed the naive CD8 fraction, which excluded terminally differentiated effector memory CD45RA+ cells. The receptor's source is a man between 18 and 29 years old in good health. The sequenced sample consisted of naive CD8+ T cells sorted from blood. The rearrangement links TRBV19 to TRBJ2-3; 13 bases are a match to TRBD2. The CDR3 protein is CASSRLAGGDTDTQYF. The CDR3 nucleotides are TGTGCCAGTAGCCGACTAGCGGGAGGCGACACAGATACGCAGTATTTT.